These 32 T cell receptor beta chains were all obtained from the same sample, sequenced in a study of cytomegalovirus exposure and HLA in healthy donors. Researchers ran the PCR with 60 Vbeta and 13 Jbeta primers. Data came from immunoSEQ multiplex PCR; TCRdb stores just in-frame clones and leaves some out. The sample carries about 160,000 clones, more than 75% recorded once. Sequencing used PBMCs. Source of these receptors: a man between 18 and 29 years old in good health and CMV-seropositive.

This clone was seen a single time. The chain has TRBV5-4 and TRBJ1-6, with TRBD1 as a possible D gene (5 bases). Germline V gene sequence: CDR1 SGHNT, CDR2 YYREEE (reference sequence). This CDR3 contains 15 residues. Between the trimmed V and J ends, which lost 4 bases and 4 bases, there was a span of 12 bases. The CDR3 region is CASSVTGLYNSPLHF. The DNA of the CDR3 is TGTGCCAGCAGCGTTACAGGATTATATAATTCACCCCTCCACTTT.

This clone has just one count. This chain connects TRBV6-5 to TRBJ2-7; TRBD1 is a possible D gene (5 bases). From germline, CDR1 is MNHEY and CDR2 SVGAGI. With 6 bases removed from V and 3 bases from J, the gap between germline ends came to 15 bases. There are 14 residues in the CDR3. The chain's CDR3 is CASRSIQDNYEQYF. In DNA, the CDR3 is TGTGCCAGCAGATCAATTCAGGACAACTACGAGCAGTACTTC.

The CDR3 nucleotides are TGTGCCAGCTCACCCGAACGAGGGACTGAAGCTTTCTTT. Translating it yields CASSPERGTEAFF. The V and J genes are TRBV18 and TRBJ1-1; no clear D gene. The length of the CDR3 is 13 residues. V was pared by 3 bases and J by 5 bases, with 10 bases between. Per germline, CDR1 KGHSH and CDR2 LQKENI.

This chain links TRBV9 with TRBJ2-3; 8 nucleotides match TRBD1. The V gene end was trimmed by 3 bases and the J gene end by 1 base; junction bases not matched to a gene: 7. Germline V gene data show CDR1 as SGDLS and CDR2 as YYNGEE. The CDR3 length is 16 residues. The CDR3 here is CASSADDRGGTDTQYF. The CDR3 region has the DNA TGTGCCAGCAGCGCCGACGACAGGGGAGGCACAGATACGCAGTATTTT.

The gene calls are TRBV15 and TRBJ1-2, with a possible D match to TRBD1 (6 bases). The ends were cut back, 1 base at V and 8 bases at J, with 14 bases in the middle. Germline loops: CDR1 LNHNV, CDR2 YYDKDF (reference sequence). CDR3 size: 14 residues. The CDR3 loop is CATSRGGPSSGYTF. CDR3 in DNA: TGTGCCACCAGCAGAGGGGGGCCTTCTTCAGGCTACACCTTC.

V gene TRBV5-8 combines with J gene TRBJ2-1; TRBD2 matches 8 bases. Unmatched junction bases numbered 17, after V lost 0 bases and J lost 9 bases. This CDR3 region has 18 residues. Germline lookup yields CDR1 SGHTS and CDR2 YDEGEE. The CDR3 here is CASSLAGSGGGIYGEQFF. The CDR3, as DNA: TGTGCCAGCAGCTTGGCAGGTTCGGGGGGGGGCATCTACGGTGAGCAGTTCTTC.

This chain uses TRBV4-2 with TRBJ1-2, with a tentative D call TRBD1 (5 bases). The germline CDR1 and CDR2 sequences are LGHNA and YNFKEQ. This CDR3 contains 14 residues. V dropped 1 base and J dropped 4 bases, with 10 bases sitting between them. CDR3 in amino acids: CASSQVGGTYGYTF. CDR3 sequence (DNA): TGTGCCAGCAGCCAAGTGGGGGGAACCTATGGCTACACCTTC.

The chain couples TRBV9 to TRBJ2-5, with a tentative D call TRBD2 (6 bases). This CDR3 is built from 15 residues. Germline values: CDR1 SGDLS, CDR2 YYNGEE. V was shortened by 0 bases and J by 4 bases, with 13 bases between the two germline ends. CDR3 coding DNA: TGTGCCAGCAGCGTAGGAGGAGGGACGGTAGAGACCCAGTACTTC. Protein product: CASSVGGGTVETQYF.

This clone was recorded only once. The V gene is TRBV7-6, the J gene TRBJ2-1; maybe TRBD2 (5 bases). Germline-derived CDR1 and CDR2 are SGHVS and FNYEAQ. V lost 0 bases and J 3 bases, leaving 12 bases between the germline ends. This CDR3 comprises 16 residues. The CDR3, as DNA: TGTGCCAGCAGCTTAGCCCAAGGGAGCAGCTACAATGAGCAGTTCTTC. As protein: CASSLAQGSSYNEQFF.

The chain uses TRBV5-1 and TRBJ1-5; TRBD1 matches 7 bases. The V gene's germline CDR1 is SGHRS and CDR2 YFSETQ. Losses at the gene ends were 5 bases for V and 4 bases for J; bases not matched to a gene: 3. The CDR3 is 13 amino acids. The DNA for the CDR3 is TGCGCCAGCAGTCCGGGACAGAATCAGCCCCAGCATTTT. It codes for CASSPGQNQPQHF. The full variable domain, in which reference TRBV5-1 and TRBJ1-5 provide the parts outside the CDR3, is KAGVTQTPRYLIKTRGQQVTLSCSPISGHRSVSWYQQTPGQGLQFLFEYFSETQRNKGNFPGRFSGRQFSNSRSEMNVSTLELGDSALYLCASSPGQNQPQHFGDGTRLSIL.

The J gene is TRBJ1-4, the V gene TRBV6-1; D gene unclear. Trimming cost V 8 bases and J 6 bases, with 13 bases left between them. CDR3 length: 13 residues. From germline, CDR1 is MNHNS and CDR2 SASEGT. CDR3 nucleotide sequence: TGTGCCAGCCTACGGGCGGGTGATGAAAAACTGTTTTTT. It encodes CASLRAGDEKLFF.

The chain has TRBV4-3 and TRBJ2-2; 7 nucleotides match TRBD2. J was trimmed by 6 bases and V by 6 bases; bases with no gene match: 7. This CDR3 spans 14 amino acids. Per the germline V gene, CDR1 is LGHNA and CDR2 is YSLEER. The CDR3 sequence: CASRLQGGPGELFF. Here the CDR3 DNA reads TGCGCCAGCAGACTCCAGGGAGGGCCCGGGGAGCTGTTTTTT.

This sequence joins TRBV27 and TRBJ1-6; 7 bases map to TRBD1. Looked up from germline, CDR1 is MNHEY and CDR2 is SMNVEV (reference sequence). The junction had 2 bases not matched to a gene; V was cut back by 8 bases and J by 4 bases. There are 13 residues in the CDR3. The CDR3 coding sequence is TGTGCCAGCGGGACAGCGTATAATTCACCCCTCCACTTT. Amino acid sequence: CASGTAYNSPLHF.

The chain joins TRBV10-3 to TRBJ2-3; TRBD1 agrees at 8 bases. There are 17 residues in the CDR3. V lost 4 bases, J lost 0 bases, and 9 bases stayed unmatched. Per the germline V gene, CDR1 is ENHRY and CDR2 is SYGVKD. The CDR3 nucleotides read TGTGCCATCAGTGCTTACAGGGGGGACCTTAGCACAGATACGCAGTATTTT. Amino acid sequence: CAISAYRGDLSTDTQYF.

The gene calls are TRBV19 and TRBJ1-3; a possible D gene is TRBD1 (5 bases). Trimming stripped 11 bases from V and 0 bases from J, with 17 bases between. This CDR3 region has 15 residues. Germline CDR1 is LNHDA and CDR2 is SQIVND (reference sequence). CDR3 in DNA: TGTGCCTGTTCGGACACACTGAGCTCTGGAAACACCATATATTTT. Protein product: CACSDTLSSGNTIYF.

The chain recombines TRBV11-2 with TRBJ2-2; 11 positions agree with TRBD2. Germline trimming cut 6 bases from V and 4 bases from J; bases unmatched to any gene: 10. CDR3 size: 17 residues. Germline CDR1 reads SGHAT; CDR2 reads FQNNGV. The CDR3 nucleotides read TGTGCCAGCAGTACGGGTTTAGCGGGAGGGATCACCGGGGAGCTGTTTTTT. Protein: CASSTGLAGGITGELFF.

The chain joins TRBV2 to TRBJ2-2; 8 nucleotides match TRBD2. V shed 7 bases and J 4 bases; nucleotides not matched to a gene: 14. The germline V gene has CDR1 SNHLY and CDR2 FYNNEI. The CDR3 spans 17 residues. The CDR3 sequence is CASNSGTSVTLTGELFF. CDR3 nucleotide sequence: TGTGCCAGCAACTCCGGGACTAGTGTTACCCTCACCGGGGAGCTGTTTTTT.

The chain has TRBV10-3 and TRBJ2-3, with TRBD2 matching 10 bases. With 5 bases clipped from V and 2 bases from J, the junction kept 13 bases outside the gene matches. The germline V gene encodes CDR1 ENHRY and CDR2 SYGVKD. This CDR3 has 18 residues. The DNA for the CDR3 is TGTGCCATCAGTAGGAGCGGGGGGGCCCTCATGGTCACAGATACGCAGTATTTT. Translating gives CAISRSGGALMVTDTQYF.

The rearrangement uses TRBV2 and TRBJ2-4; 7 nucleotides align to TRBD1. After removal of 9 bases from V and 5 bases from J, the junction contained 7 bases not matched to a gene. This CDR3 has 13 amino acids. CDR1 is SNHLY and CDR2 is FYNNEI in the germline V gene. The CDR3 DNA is TGTGCCAGTGCTGACAGGGTCCAAAACATTCAGTACTTC. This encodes CASADRVQNIQYF.

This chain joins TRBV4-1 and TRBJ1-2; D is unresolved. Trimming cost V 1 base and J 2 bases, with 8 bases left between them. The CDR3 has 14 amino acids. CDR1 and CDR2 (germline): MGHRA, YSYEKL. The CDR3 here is CASSQGQTNYGYTF. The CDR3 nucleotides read TGCGCCAGCAGCCAAGGGCAAACCAACTATGGCTACACCTTC.

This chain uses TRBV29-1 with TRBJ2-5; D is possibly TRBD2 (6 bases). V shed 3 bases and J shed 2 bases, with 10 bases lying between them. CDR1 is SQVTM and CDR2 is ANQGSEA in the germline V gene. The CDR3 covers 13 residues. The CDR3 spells CSVEVAGQETQYF. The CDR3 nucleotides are TGCAGCGTTGAGGTGGCGGGGCAAGAGACCCAGTACTTC.

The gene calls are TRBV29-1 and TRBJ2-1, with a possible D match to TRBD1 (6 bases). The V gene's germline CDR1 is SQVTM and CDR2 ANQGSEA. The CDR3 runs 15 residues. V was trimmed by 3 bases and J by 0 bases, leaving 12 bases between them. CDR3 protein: CSVDSGGHSYNEQFF. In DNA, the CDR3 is TGCAGCGTTGATTCTGGGGGCCACTCCTACAATGAGCAGTTCTTC.

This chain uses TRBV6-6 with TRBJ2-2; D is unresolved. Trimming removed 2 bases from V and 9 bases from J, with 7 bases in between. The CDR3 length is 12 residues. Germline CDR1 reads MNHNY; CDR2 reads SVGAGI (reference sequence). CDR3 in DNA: TGTGCCAGCAGTTACGGCCCAAGGGAGCTGTTTTTT. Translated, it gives CASSYGPRELFF.

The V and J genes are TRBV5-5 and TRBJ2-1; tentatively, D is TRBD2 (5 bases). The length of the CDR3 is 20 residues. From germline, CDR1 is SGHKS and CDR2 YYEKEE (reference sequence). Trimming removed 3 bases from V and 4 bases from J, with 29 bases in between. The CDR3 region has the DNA TGTGCCAGCAGCTCGTACAAAAACAGAGGCGAGGGTACGGGTTACAATGAGCAGTTCTTC. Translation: CASSSYKNRGEGTGYNEQFF.

CDR3 sequence (DNA): TGTGCCAGCAGCGTTCTGACAGGGATTAATGAAAAACTGTTTTTT. Translating gives CASSVLTGINEKLFF. The V gene is TRBV9, the J gene TRBJ1-4; 7 bases are a match to TRBD1. The CDR3 consists of 15 residues. V shed 2 bases and J 4 bases; nucleotides not matched to a gene: 5. From germline, CDR1 is SGDLS and CDR2 YYNGEE.

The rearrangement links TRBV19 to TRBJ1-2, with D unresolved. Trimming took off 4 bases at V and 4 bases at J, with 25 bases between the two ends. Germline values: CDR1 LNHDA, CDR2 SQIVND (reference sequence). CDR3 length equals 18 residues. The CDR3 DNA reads TGTGCCAGTAGTAGGGCAGGATTATCAGACCGATTTCTCTATGGCTACACCTTC. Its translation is CASSRAGLSDRFLYGYTF. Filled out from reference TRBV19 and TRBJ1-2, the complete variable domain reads DGGITQSPKYLFRKEGQNVTLSCEQNLNHDAMYWYRQDPGQGLRLIYYSQIVNDFQKGDIAEGYSVSREKKESFPLTVTSAQKNPTAFYLCASSRAGLSDRFLYGYTFGSGTRLTVV.

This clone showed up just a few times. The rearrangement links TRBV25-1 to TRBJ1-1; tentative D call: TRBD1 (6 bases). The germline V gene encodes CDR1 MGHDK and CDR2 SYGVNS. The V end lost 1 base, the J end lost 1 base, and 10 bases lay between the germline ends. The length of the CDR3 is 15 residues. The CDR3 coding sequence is TGTGCCAGCAGTGAATCAACACAGGGGAACACTGAAGCTTTCTTT. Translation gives CASSESTQGNTEAFF.

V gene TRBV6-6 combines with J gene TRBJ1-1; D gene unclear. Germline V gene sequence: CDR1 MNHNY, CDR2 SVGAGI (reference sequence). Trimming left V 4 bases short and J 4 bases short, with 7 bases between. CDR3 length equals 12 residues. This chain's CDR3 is CASSLTGTEAFF. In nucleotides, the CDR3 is TGTGCCAGCAGTTTGACGGGCACTGAAGCTTTCTTT.

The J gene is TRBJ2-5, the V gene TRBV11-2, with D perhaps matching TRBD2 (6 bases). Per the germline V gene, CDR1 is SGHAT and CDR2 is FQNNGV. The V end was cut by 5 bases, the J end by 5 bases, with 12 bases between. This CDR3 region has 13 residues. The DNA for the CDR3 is TGTGCCAGCAGCCGAGAGCGGGTGGAGACCCAGTACTTC. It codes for CASSRERVETQYF.

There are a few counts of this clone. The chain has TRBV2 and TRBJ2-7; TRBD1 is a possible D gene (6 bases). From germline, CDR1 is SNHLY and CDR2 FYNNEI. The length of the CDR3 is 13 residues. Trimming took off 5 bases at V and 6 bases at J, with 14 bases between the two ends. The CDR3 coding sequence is TGTGCCAGCAGTCAGGGGAGCCTCCTCGAGCAGTACTTC. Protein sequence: CASSQGSLLEQYF.

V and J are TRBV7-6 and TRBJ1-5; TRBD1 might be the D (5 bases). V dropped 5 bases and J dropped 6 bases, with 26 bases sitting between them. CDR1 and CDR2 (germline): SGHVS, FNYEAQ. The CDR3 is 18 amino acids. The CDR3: CASSRYSGTATTGQPQHF. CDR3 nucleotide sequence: TGTGCCAGCAGCCGATACAGCGGGACGGCCACGACGGGTCAGCCCCAGCATTTT.

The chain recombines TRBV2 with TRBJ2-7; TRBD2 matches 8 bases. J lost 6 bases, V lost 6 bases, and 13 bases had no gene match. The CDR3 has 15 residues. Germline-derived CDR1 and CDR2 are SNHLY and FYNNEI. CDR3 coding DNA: TGTGCCAGCAGGCCCGGGAGGGGGGGACGGCCCGAGCAGTACTTC. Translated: CASRPGRGGRPEQYF.